The clone carrying this T cell receptor beta chain was counted ten times or more. In the same sample, other DNA sequences code for this CDR3. The data belong to a study of OX40 agonist ivuxolimab in advanced cancers. The assay was immunoSEQ multiplex PCR, and TCRdb's table has in-frame clones only and misses some. The data show approximately 71,000 clones, 65% to 85% seen once. Trimming stripped 1 base from V and 3 bases from J, with 7 bases between. The CDR3 spans 13 residues. CDR1 SGHVS and CDR2 FQNEAQ come from the germline V gene. This specimen consisted of CD4+ or CD8+ T cells sorted from blood, obtained in a trial of the OX40 agonist ivuxolimab. This TCR was sampled from an adult with an advanced solid tumor such as melanoma, head and neck, liver or kidney cancer. The V gene is TRBV7-8, the J gene TRBJ2-7, with D uncertain. CDR3 sequence (DNA): TGTGCCAGCAGCTTAGACAGCCTCTACGAGCAGTACGTC. It specifies CASSLDSLYEQYV.